This paragraph reports one T cell receptor (beta chain). Its antigen remains unidentified. Sequencing used immunoSEQ multiplex PCR; TCRdb keeps in-frame clones, though not all of them. The sample lists over a million clones; roughly 96% were seen once. The data stem from a study of shared clonotypes between healthy human individuals. Findings of the study overall: It was the non-shared clonotypes that had lower generation probabilities than clonotypes shared by all four donors. Only blood was sampled, and tissue TCR repertoires likely differ from blood ones.

Trimming took 2 bases from V and 5 from J, leaving 15 bases between them. The germline V gene encodes CDR1 SSHAT and CDR2 FNYEAQ (reference sequence). This CDR3 is built from 15 residues. Material: naive CD4+ T cells sorted from blood. Indicated subset: CD45RA+ positively selected. The clonotype comes from a man aged 30 to 39 in good health. J is TRBJ2-5 and V is TRBV7-7; TRBD1 or TRBD2 may be the D gene (6 bases each). The DNA of the CDR3 is TGTGCCAGCAGCTTATTGGGGGCAGGGAGGGAGACCCAGTACTTC. Residues: CASSLLGAGRETQYF.